This T cell receptor beta chain was sequenced for a study of shared clonotypes between healthy human individuals. Background on the study: Plates per donor: three CD4 naive, three CD4 memory, two CD8 naive, one CD8 memory.

With regard to this clone: Its antigen remains unidentified.

Some clones are missing from TCRdb's copy, which holds only in-frame ones; the method was immunoSEQ multiplex PCR. The sample holds more than 2 million clones; about 95% are singletons and the top ten take 0.85% to 1.3%. General study results and limits: The study drew on few donors, limiting represented genetic and exposure-history diversity. Larger estimated richness was generally seen in naive subsets than in memory subsets.

CD45RO-negative, CCR7-positively selected cells formed the naive CD8 fraction, excluding terminally differentiated effector memory CD45RA+ cells. Nashville, Tennessee was home to all donors, who were Caucasian adults. The sequence derives from a young man in good health. The sample taken for sequencing was naive CD8+ T cells sorted from blood.

The CDR3 bases are TGTGCCAGCAATCCGTTTGACCGATCGGAGCAGTTCTTC. As protein: CASNPFDRSEQFF. The chain carries TRBV6-5 and TRBJ2-1; D ambiguous. The CDR3 is made up of 13 amino acids. Germline CDR1 is MNHEY and CDR2 is SVGAGI. With 7 bases removed from V and 10 bases from J, the gap between germline ends came to 17 bases.